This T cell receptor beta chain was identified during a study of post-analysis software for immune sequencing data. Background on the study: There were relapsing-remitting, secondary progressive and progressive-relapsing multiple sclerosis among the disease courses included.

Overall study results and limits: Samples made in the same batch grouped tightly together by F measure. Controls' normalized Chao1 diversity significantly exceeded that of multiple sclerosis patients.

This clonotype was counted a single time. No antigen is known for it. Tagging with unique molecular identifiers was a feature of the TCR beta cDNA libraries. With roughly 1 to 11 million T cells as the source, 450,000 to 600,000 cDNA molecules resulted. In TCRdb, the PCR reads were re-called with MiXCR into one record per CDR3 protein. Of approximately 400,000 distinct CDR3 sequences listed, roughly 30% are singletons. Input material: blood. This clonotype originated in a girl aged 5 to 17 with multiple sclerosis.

The CDR3 DNA reads as TGTGCCAGCAGTTACTCGACAGGGGGTACTGGTGGGACCCAGTACTTC. Its translation is CASSYSTGGTGGTQYF. The chain combines TRBV6-5 with TRBJ2-5, with 9 bases aligning to TRBD1. Trimming cost V 0 bases and J 7 bases; bases outside gene matches: 9. The germline V gene has CDR1 MNHEY and CDR2 SVGAGI. There are 16 residues in the CDR3.